Presented here are 15 T cell receptor beta chains from one specimen sequenced in a study of a mutant IDH1 vaccine in newly diagnosed glioma. Their antigen targets remain unknown. Profiled with immunoSEQ multiplex PCR; TCRdb holds only in-frame clones, not every one. The sample holds approximately 61,000 clones, around four fifths seen once. Time point described: week 5, during vaccination. Every single dose of the vaccine, 300 ug of mutant IDH1 20-mer peptide, came with topical imiquimod. Sequencing used PBMCs, obtained from a glioma patient whose treatment included an IDH1 peptide vaccine. The source of these receptors is a woman in her 50s with glioma.

The DNA for the CDR3 is TGTGCCAGCAGCCGGGGGGCGAATCAGCCCCAGCATTTT. Encoded protein: CASSRGANQPQHF. The chain couples TRBV27 to TRBJ1-5; maybe TRBD1 (6 bases). Germline V gene sequence: CDR1 MNHEY, CDR2 SMNVEV (reference sequence). Trimming cost V 6 bases and J 4 bases, with 10 bases left between them. This CDR3 is 13 amino acids long.

The chain uses TRBV30 and TRBJ1-5; 10 nucleotides line up with TRBD1. Trimming removed 2 bases from V and 3 bases from J; junction bases left unmatched: 4. The CDR3 contains 15 residues. The germline gives CDR1 GTSNPN, CDR2 SVGIG (reference sequence). CDR3 amino acids: CAWSSGTGVNQPQHF. Here the CDR3 DNA reads TGTGCCTGGAGTTCCGGGACAGGGGTCAATCAGCCCCAGCATTTT.

The V gene is TRBV19, the J gene TRBJ1-1; D is ambiguous. V was cut by 5 bases and J by 3 bases, with 7 bases left in between. The CDR3 length is 12 residues. Germline V gene data show CDR1 as LNHDA and CDR2 as SQIVND (reference sequence). The CDR3 DNA sequence: TGTGCCAGTAGTGGACGCTACACTGAAGCTTTCTTT. Its translation is CASSGRYTEAFF.

This clone has a handful of counts. The chain joins TRBV14 to TRBJ2-7, with unresolved D. From germline, CDR1 is SGHDN and CDR2 FVKESK. CDR3 size: 14 residues. V was cut by 0 bases and J by 2 bases, with 8 bases left in between. CDR3 loop: CASSQDPEPYEQYF. CDR3 in DNA: TGTGCCAGCAGCCAAGATCCAGAGCCCTACGAGCAGTACTTC.

CDR3 sequence reads: CASTDREANYGYTF. The DNA of the CDR3 is TGTGCCAGCACGGACAGGGAAGCTAACTATGGCTACACCTTC. The rearrangement joins TRBV27 to TRBJ1-2; 8 bases line up with TRBD1. The V segment lost 7 bases and the J segment 0 bases; nucleotides outside the gene matches: 4. Germline CDR1 MNHEY, CDR2 SMNVEV (reference sequence). The CDR3 is 14 amino acids.

This clone was seen more than once but under ten times. Different DNA sequences within this sample yield the same CDR3. This chain connects TRBV11-2 to TRBJ1-1, with a tentative D call TRBD1 (5 bases). The CDR3 has 13 residues. Trimming took 3 bases from V and 1 from J, leaving 6 bases between them. Germline V gene lookup returns CDR1 SGHAT and CDR2 FQNNGV. CDR3 loop: CASSFQGNTEAFF. For the CDR3, the DNA is TGTGCCAGCAGCTTCCAGGGGAACACTGAAGCTTTCTTT.

The chain has TRBV6-1 and TRBJ2-7, with 9 bases fitting TRBD1. Germline CDR1 MNHNS, CDR2 SASEGT. There are 14 residues in the CDR3. V shed 4 bases, J shed 2 bases, and the junction held 3 bases outside the gene matches. The CDR3 DNA is TGTGCCAGCAGTGGGACAGGGGAGGCCTACGAGCAGTACTTC. Its protein is CASSGTGEAYEQYF.

The chain carries TRBV5-8 and TRBJ2-7, with a weak D call TRBD2 (7 bases). V was shortened by 0 bases and J by 3 bases, with 10 bases between the two germline ends. The V gene's germline CDR1 is SGHTS and CDR2 YDEGEE. The CDR3 sequence is 14 residues long. The CDR3 sequence: CASSLGGGDYEQYF. In DNA form, the CDR3 reads TGTGCCAGCAGCTTGGGAGGGGGGGACTACGAGCAGTACTTC.

The rearrangement links TRBV19 to TRBJ2-5, with D possibly being TRBD1 (6 bases). Germline-derived CDR1 and CDR2 are LNHDA and SQIVND (reference sequence). V lost 6 bases, J lost 5 bases, and 13 bases lay in between. CDR3 length equals 13 residues. The CDR3 DNA reads as TGTGCCAGTAGCACAGGGTTCGGGGAGACCCAGTACTTC. As protein: CASSTGFGETQYF.

This rearrangement joins TRBV30 to TRBJ1-6, with TRBD1 identical over 9 bases. V shed 5 bases, J shed 7 bases, and the junction held 3 bases outside the gene matches. CDR1 is GTSNPN and CDR2 is SVGIG in the germline V gene (reference sequence). The CDR3 contains 13 residues. In DNA, the CDR3 is TGTGCCTGGGCCGGGACAGGGAATTCACCCCTCCACTTT. It translates to CAWAGTGNSPLHF.

The J gene is TRBJ2-3, the V gene TRBV5-6; unclear D gene. The V end lost 3 bases, the J end lost 6 bases, and 17 bases lay between the germline ends. The germline V gene encodes CDR1 SGHDT and CDR2 YYEEEE. The CDR3 loop spans 15 amino acids. CDR3 in DNA: TGTGCCAGCAGCTCCCCCGCACGGAACGGGGATACGCAGTATTTT. Translation: CASSSPARNGDTQYF.

This chain joins TRBV6-5 and TRBJ1-2, with 9 positions matching TRBD1. Germline lookup yields CDR1 MNHEY and CDR2 SVGAGI. Unmatched junction bases numbered 10, after V lost 4 bases and J lost 7 bases. This CDR3 has 15 amino acids. Here the CDR3 reads CASSSYPDRGGGYTF. CDR3 bases: TGTGCCAGCAGTTCCTACCCGGACAGGGGAGGTGGCTACACCTTC.

CDR3 DNA: TGTGCCAGCAGCCCCCGGGGCGGGGGGACCCCGTGGCAGTACTTC. Its protein is CASSPRGGGTPWQYF. This sequence joins TRBV11-2 and TRBJ2-7; 8 positions match TRBD2. V dropped 5 bases and J dropped 9; count of bases not matched to a gene: 15. From germline, CDR1 is SGHAT and CDR2 FQNNGV. The CDR3 extends over 15 amino acids.

The gene calls are TRBV6-5 and TRBJ2-1; 8 nucleotides line up with TRBD1. Germline V gives CDR1 MNHEY, CDR2 SVGAGI. This CDR3 region has 14 residues. Germline trimming cut 6 bases from V and 4 bases from J; bases unmatched to any gene: 5. In nucleotides, the CDR3 is TGTGCCAGCAGCCGGGACAGGAGGTACAATGAGCAGTTCTTC. Translating it yields CASSRDRRYNEQFF.

This chain links TRBV29-1 with TRBJ1-2; D not certain. The CDR3 has 12 residues. Germline CDR1 SQVTM, CDR2 ANQGSEA. The V end was cut by 3 bases, the J end by 1 base, with 6 bases between. The CDR3 region is CSVDRGNYGYTF. The CDR3 DNA sequence: TGCAGCGTTGATCGGGGTAACTATGGCTACACCTTC.